This passage covers 27 T cell receptor beta chains from one sample sequenced in a study of T cell responses to AZD1222 COVID-19 vaccine. Sequencing used immunoSEQ multiplex PCR; TCRdb keeps in-frame clones, though not all of them. The data contain 90,000 to 120,000 clones, approximately 86% of them singletons. The sequencing here drew on peripheral blood, taken on day 0 of AZD1222 vaccination. Every receptor here comes from an adult in good health.

This chain joins TRBV4-2 and TRBJ2-3; D ambiguous. Trimming stripped 1 base from V and 4 bases from J, with 6 bases between. The germline CDR1 and CDR2 sequences are LGHNA and YNFKEQ. There are 13 residues in the CDR3. CDR3 coding DNA: TGTGCCAGCAGCCAAGCCGTCCCAGATACGCAGTATTTT. It specifies CASSQAVPDTQYF.

The chain uses TRBV27 and TRBJ1-1, with 10 bases matching TRBD1. Losses at the gene ends were 8 bases for V and 0 bases for J; bases not matched to a gene: 6. The CDR3 is made up of 15 amino acids. Per germline, CDR1 MNHEY and CDR2 SMNVEV (reference sequence). The CDR3 loop is CASHVGTGVNTEAFF. Here the CDR3 DNA reads TGTGCCAGCCACGTTGGGACAGGGGTGAACACTGAAGCTTTCTTT.

J is TRBJ2-1 and V is TRBV4-1; D might be TRBD2 (5 bases). Germline assignment: CDR1 MGHRA and CDR2 YSYEKL. Trimming removed 4 bases from V and 0 bases from J, with 16 bases in between. This CDR3 has 17 amino acids. CDR3 DNA: TGCGCCAGCAGCCTCACCCCCGGGGTAGTCTCCTACAATGAGCAGTTCTTC. This encodes CASSLTPGVVSYNEQFF.

The chain links TRBV7-2 to TRBJ2-2; D is uncertain. Trimming stripped 0 bases from V and 2 bases from J, with 4 bases between. The CDR3 covers 14 residues. In germline, CDR1 is SGHTA, CDR2 FQGNSA. The CDR3: CASSLARNTGELFF. The CDR3, as DNA: TGTGCCAGCAGCTTAGCCCGAAACACCGGGGAGCTGTTTTTT.

This chain joins TRBV5-1 and TRBJ1-2; 7 nucleotides align to TRBD1. This CDR3 spans 17 amino acids. J gave up 4 bases and V 4 bases, and 16 bases lay outside the gene matches. CDR1 and CDR2 (germline): SGHRS, YFSETQ. The CDR3 sequence is CASSRRKGTGDPYGYTF. CDR3 in DNA: TGCGCCAGCAGCAGGAGGAAAGGAACAGGGGACCCCTATGGCTACACCTTC.

The chain couples TRBV2 to TRBJ2-7, with 14 bases lining up with TRBD2. The CDR3 has 17 amino acids. Germline loops: CDR1 SNHLY, CDR2 FYNNEI. Trimming took 6 bases from V and 2 from J; bases not matched to a gene: 9. The CDR3 protein is CASSQTSGRVVAYEQYF. CDR3 nucleotide sequence: TGTGCCAGCAGCCAGACTAGCGGGAGGGTAGTTGCCTACGAGCAGTACTTC.

The chain uses TRBV10-2 and TRBJ1-3; 7 positions match TRBD1. The CDR3 runs 15 residues. Per the germline V gene, CDR1 is WSHSY and CDR2 is SAAADI. Trimming cost V 4 bases and J 3 bases; bases outside gene matches: 6. CDR3 nucleotides: TGCGCCAGCAGTGGCCAACAGGGGATTGGAAACACCATATATTTT. Amino acid sequence: CASSGQQGIGNTIYF.

This chain uses TRBV25-1 with TRBJ1-5, with D tentatively TRBD1 (5 bases). Germline V gives CDR1 MGHDK, CDR2 SYGVNS. This CDR3 is 15 amino acids long. The V gene lost 4 bases and the J gene lost 6 bases, with 16 bases spanning the gap. Here the CDR3 reads CASSGPTVGGQPQHF. The CDR3 DNA follows: TGTGCCAGCAGTGGCCCGACAGTAGGAGGTCAGCCCCAGCATTTT.

The chain employs TRBV6-2 or TRBV6-3 and TRBJ2-7; 9 nucleotides align to TRBD2. The CDR3 is 17 amino acids. Trimming removed 2 bases from V and 6 bases from J; junction bases left unmatched: 14. Per the germline V gene, CDR1 is MNHEY and CDR2 is SVGEGT. The CDR3 reads CASSYGTSLGYESEQYF. CDR3 coding DNA: TGTGCCAGCAGTTACGGGACTAGCTTAGGGTACGAAAGCGAGCAGTACTTC.

This sequence joins TRBV27 and TRBJ1-1, with 7 bases lining up with TRBD1. The CDR3 has 17 amino acids. Losses at the gene ends were 3 bases for V and 2 bases for J; bases not matched to a gene: 12. Germline V CDR1 and CDR2: MNHEY, SMNVEV (reference sequence). The CDR3 is CASSFQTGRAYNTEAFF. The CDR3 DNA reads TGTGCCAGCAGTTTTCAGACAGGGCGCGCCTATAACACTGAAGCTTTCTTT.

This clone came up once. This rearrangement joins TRBV5-1 to TRBJ1-2; the match to TRBD1 covers 8 bases. The germline gives CDR1 SGHRS, CDR2 YFSETQ. The CDR3 contains 15 residues. Unmatched junction bases numbered 6, after V lost 2 bases and J lost 3 bases. The CDR3 DNA is TGCGCCAGCAGCTTCTACAGGGGGACCTACTATGGCTACACCTTC. This gives the protein CASSFYRGTYYGYTF.

The chain combines TRBV9 with TRBJ1-5; D gene unclear. The CDR3 extends over 16 amino acids. Per germline, CDR1 SGDLS and CDR2 YYNGEE. Trimming cost V 0 bases and J 3 bases, with 13 bases left between them. The CDR3 spells CASSVDAGRLNQPQHF. For the CDR3, the DNA is TGTGCCAGCAGCGTAGATGCGGGGAGGCTCAATCAGCCCCAGCATTTT. Together with reference TRBV9 and TRBJ1-5, the CDR3 gives the full variable domain: DSGVTQTPKHLITATGQRVTLRCSPRSGDLSVYWYQQSLDQGLQFLIQYYNGEERAKGNILERFSAQQFPDLHSELNLSSLELGDSALYFCASSVDAGRLNQPQHFGDGTRLSIL.

This chain uses TRBV9 with TRBJ1-4, with D possibly being TRBD1 (5 bases). There are 14 residues in the CDR3. The V gene's germline CDR1 is SGDLS and CDR2 YYNGEE. The germline V and J ends were trimmed by 4 bases and 8 bases, with 15 bases remaining between them. The CDR3 is CASSPDSLGEKLFF. CDR3 bases: TGTGCCAGCAGCCCCGACAGCCTTGGAGAAAAACTGTTTTTT.

The chain couples TRBV3-1 (or the pseudogene TRBV3-2) to TRBJ1-2; D gene ambiguous. Trimming left V 5 bases short and J 6 bases short, with 10 bases between. The germline CDR1 and CDR2 sequences are LGHDT and YNNKEL (reference sequence). This CDR3 has 12 residues. CDR3 in amino acids: CASSERSDGYTF. In DNA, the CDR3 is TGTGCCAGCAGCGAAAGAAGTGATGGCTACACCTTC.

CDR3 sequence reads: CSASKASGTQYF. CDR3 in DNA: TGCAGTGCTAGTAAGGCTAGCGGGACCCAGTACTTC. This chain connects TRBV20-1 to TRBJ2-5; 7 nucleotides agree with TRBD2. The CDR3 contains 12 residues. V lost 3 bases and J lost 7; bases outside the gene matches: 5. Per the germline V gene, CDR1 is DFQATT and CDR2 is SNEGSKA (reference sequence).

This clone came up a few times. The chain couples TRBV11-2 to TRBJ1-1, with D perhaps TRBD1 (5 bases). The CDR3 has 14 residues. Trimming stripped 0 bases from V and 2 bases from J, with 7 bases between. Germline V gene data show CDR1 as SGHAT and CDR2 as FQNNGV. CDR3 loop: CASSLEGGNTEAFF. The CDR3, as DNA: TGTGCCAGCAGCTTAGAGGGGGGTAACACTGAAGCTTTCTTT.

The chain uses TRBV28 and TRBJ1-2; possibly TRBD1 for D (5 bases). V lost 8 bases and J 0 bases, leaving 16 bases between the germline ends. This CDR3 is built from 15 residues. Germline V gene data show CDR1 as MDHEN and CDR2 as SYDVKM. The CDR3: CASLPSDSSNYGYTF. CDR3 coding DNA: TGTGCCAGCCTTCCCTCCGACAGTTCTAACTATGGCTACACCTTC.

This chain joins TRBV19 and TRBJ1-2; 7 nucleotides align to TRBD1. V lost 0 bases and J lost 3; bases outside the gene matches: 7. The germline CDR1 and CDR2 sequences are LNHDA and SQIVND (reference sequence). CDR3 length equals 16 residues. The chain's CDR3 is CASSIDGGGGDYGYTF. For the CDR3, the DNA is TGTGCCAGTAGTATAGATGGTGGAGGGGGCGACTATGGCTACACCTTC.

The chain employs TRBV4-1 and TRBJ2-5; D unclear. Looked up from germline, CDR1 is MGHRA and CDR2 is YSYEKL. CDR3 length: 14 amino acids. The V end lost 1 base, the J end lost 7 bases, and 13 bases lay between the germline ends. The CDR3 DNA sequence: TGCGCCAGCAGCCAAGGAGAGTCCCTTGGGACCCAGTACTTC. Translation: CASSQGESLGTQYF.

The chain carries TRBV19 and TRBJ2-3; D ambiguous. In germline, CDR1 is LNHDA, CDR2 SQIVND (reference sequence). This CDR3 is built from 13 residues. Trimming pared 5 bases from V and 6 bases from J, leaving 12 bases between. Here the CDR3 reads CASSLGLGDTQYF. CDR3 bases: TGTGCCAGTAGTCTGGGATTAGGTGATACGCAGTATTTT.

This clone turned up a few times. J is TRBJ1-2 and V is TRBV7-9; D is unresolved. Trimming stripped 1 base from V and 5 bases from J, with 11 bases between. This CDR3 is built from 14 residues. Germline V gene data show CDR1 as SEHNR and CDR2 as FQNEAQ (reference sequence). CDR3 region: CASSLEAASYGYTF. The CDR3 coding sequence is TGTGCCAGCAGCTTAGAGGCGGCGTCTTATGGCTACACCTTC.

CDR3 sequence reads: CASSLVEEGQPQHF. Written as DNA, the CDR3 is TGTGCCAGCAGCTTAGTAGAGGAGGGTCAGCCCCAGCATTTT. The V and J genes are TRBV7-9 and TRBJ1-5; D remains ambiguous. Germline-derived CDR1 and CDR2 are SEHNR and FQNEAQ (reference sequence). V gave up 1 base and J gave up 6 bases, with 10 bases separating them. This CDR3 has 14 amino acids.

The CDR3 spells CASSRGTSGETQYF. The CDR3 nucleotides read TGTGCCAGCAGCCGGGGGACTAGCGGTGAGACCCAGTACTTC. This chain joins TRBV5-8 and TRBJ2-5; 11 bases map to TRBD2. The CDR3 loop spans 14 amino acids. Germline lookup yields CDR1 SGHTS and CDR2 YDEGEE. V shed 4 bases, J shed 5 bases, and the junction held 4 bases outside the gene matches.

This sequence joins TRBV7-2 and TRBJ2-7; D remains ambiguous. The CDR3 runs to 16 residues. With 2 bases removed from V and 3 bases from J, the gap between germline ends came to 17 bases. Germline V gene lookup returns CDR1 SGHTA and CDR2 FQGNSA. CDR3 sequence: CASSLSQTGFHYEQYF. For the CDR3, the DNA is TGTGCCAGCAGCTTATCTCAAACTGGGTTTCACTACGAGCAGTACTTC.

The gene calls are TRBV9 and TRBJ1-2; D not certain. The V end lost 1 base, the J end lost 0 bases, and 10 bases lay between the germline ends. CDR1 and CDR2 from the germline V gene are SGDLS and YYNGEE. The CDR3 sequence is 15 residues long. This chain's CDR3 is CASSVSGLANYGYTF. The CDR3 DNA reads TGTGCCAGCAGCGTATCTGGGTTGGCTAACTATGGCTACACCTTC.

The chain uses TRBV9 and TRBJ2-7, with no clear D. The CDR3 loop spans 13 amino acids. Germline V gene sequence: CDR1 SGDLS, CDR2 YYNGEE. Trimming removed 5 bases from V and 0 bases from J, with 9 bases in between. The CDR3 bases are TGTGCCAGCAGTGGGCAGAACTCCTACGAGCAGTACTTC. This sequence encodes CASSGQNSYEQYF.

This chain joins TRBV3-1 (or the pseudogene TRBV3-2) and TRBJ1-3, with 7 bases fitting TRBD1. V gave up 1 base and J gave up 9 bases; unmatched junction bases: 6. From germline, CDR1 is LGHDT and CDR2 YNNKEL (reference sequence). The CDR3 loop spans 14 amino acids. DNA of the CDR3: TGTGCCAGCAGCCAAGGGTGGGACAGCCGCACCATATATTTT. Its translation: CASSQGWDSRTIYF.